This TCR beta chain was identified during a study of blood T cell repertoires in COVID-19. Study context: Both acute and convalescent COVID-19 samples were obtained from the United States, Italy and Spain. The analysed material was cDNA or gDNA that came from T cells, B-cell-depleted T cells, or PBMCs.

V shed 3 bases and J shed 6 bases, with 12 bases lying between them. The CDR3 covers 14 residues. Germline CDR1 LGHDT, CDR2 YNNKEL (reference sequence). Original methodology: Reference gene primer amplification yielded estimated nucleated cell counts. The repertoire was sequenced with immunoSEQ multiplex PCR; TCRdb's copy has only in-frame clones and lacks some. V, J and clone size are those of that table, while D and trimming were read from the DNA. The table lists some 60,000 clones, roughly nine tenths of them singletons, with around 1.3% in the top ten. This TCR was recovered from a man in his 60s with acute or convalescent COVID-19. The material sequenced was peripheral blood. The V call is TRBV3-1 (or the pseudogene TRBV3-2), the J call TRBJ1-5; possible D gene TRBD1, 5 bases. CDR3 sequence (DNA): TGTGCCAGCAGCCAGGGGGGGGAAAGTCAGCCCCAGCATTTT. It specifies CASSQGGESQPQHF.